What follows are 32 T cell receptor beta chains derived from one specimen sequenced in a study of blood T cell repertoires in COVID-19. TCRdb keeps only in-frame clones here, not all; method: immunoSEQ multiplex PCR. The sample yields about 59,000 clones, around three quarters seen once. Sequenced sample: peripheral blood. The receptors were sampled from a man aged 55-75 years with acute or convalescent COVID-19.

Only a few counts were recorded for this clone. The CDR3 region is CASSTGQAHNEQFF. CDR3 nucleotide sequence: TGTGCCAGCAGCACGGGACAGGCGCACAATGAGCAGTTCTTC. The chain is built from TRBV9 and TRBJ2-1, with 8 bases lining up with TRBD1. CDR3 length: 14 amino acids. Germline-derived CDR1 and CDR2 are SGDLS and YYNGEE. V trimming: 4 bases; J trimming: 5 bases; junction bases outside the gene matches: 5.

The V and J genes are TRBV18 and TRBJ1-2; TRBD1 might be the D (6 bases). CDR1 and CDR2 from the germline V gene are KGHSH and LQKENI. Trimming took off 6 bases at V and 5 bases at J, with 22 bases between the two ends. The CDR3 length is 16 residues. CDR3 region: CASSPDPDRTLYGYTF. The DNA of the CDR3 is TGTGCCAGCTCCCCTGACCCGGACAGAACCCTATATGGCTACACCTTC.

The chain combines TRBV12-3 or TRBV12-4 with TRBJ2-5; maybe TRBD2 (6 bases). Trimming pared 5 bases from V and 9 bases from J, leaving 16 bases between. The CDR3 contains 13 residues. The CDR3, as DNA: TGTGCCAGCAGTCCCGGGGGAGCTCAGGCCCAGTACTTC. Its translation is CASSPGGAQAQYF.

The chain combines TRBV20-1 with TRBJ1-1; the D is unclear. Germline assignment: CDR1 DFQATT and CDR2 SNEGSKA (reference sequence). V lost 0 bases, J lost 11 bases, and 7 bases lay in between. The CDR3 has 10 amino acids. The CDR3 protein is CSARDWSAFF. The CDR3 region has the DNA TGCAGTGCTAGAGATTGGAGCGCTTTCTTT.

The V call is TRBV28, the J call TRBJ1-2, with 8 bases lining up with TRBD1. V was clipped by 6 bases and J by 4 bases; unmatched bases: 4. This CDR3 comprises 13 residues. CDR1 MDHEN and CDR2 SYDVKM come from the germline V gene. For the CDR3, the DNA is TGTGCCAGCAGCACTGGACAGGGCTATGGCTACACCTTC. It yields the protein CASSTGQGYGYTF.

The rearrangement uses TRBV27 and TRBJ2-7; 11 nucleotides line up with TRBD2. CDR3 length: 18 residues. CDR1 is MNHEY and CDR2 is SMNVEV in the germline V gene (reference sequence). V gave up 6 bases and J gave up 3 bases; unmatched junction bases: 16. The CDR3 coding sequence is TGTGCCAGCAGACCTCAGTGGCTAGCGGGAGGACAGCGCTACGAGCAGTACTTC. Its protein product is CASRPQWLAGGQRYEQYF.

This clone came up once. This chain uses TRBV28 with TRBJ1-3; D remains unclear. The germline V and J ends were trimmed by 2 bases and 2 bases, with 7 bases remaining between them. CDR1 is MDHEN and CDR2 is SYDVKM in the germline V gene. The CDR3 totals 14 residues. This chain's CDR3 is CASSLPGTGNTIYF. The CDR3 nucleotides are TGTGCCAGCAGTTTACCGGGAACTGGAAACACCATATATTTT.

The J gene is TRBJ1-1, the V gene TRBV7-9; 7 bases match TRBD1. The length of the CDR3 is 15 residues. Trimming at V came to 5 bases and at J to 1 base, leaving 7 bases not matched to a gene. The germline V gene has CDR1 SEHNR and CDR2 FQNEAQ (reference sequence). The CDR3 sequence: CASSTLNRGNTEAFF. CDR3 in DNA: TGTGCCAGCAGCACCCTTAACAGGGGGAACACTGAAGCTTTCTTT.

The chain uses TRBV11-2 and TRBJ2-7; D may be TRBD1 (6 bases). Per the germline V gene, CDR1 is SGHAT and CDR2 is FQNNGV. The CDR3 sequence is 15 residues long. Trimming took off 0 bases at V and 2 bases at J, with 11 bases between the two ends. This CDR3 reads CASSLEVGGTYEQYF. The DNA for the CDR3 is TGTGCCAGCAGCTTAGAGGTAGGGGGTACCTACGAGCAGTACTTC.

The rearrangement joins TRBV7-2 to TRBJ2-2; TRBD1 is a possible D gene (6 bases). The ends were cut back, 0 bases at V and 3 bases at J, with 8 bases in the middle. The CDR3 covers 15 residues. Germline CDR1 SGHTA, CDR2 FQGNSA. The CDR3 here is CASSLAHRDTGELFF. The CDR3 nucleotides read TGTGCCAGCAGCTTAGCTCACAGGGACACCGGGGAGCTGTTTTTT.

This chain uses TRBV18 with TRBJ2-5, with a possible D match to TRBD1 (6 bases). The CDR3 covers 14 residues. Trimming stripped 2 bases from V and 2 bases from J, with 9 bases between. CDR1 and CDR2 from the germline V gene are KGHSH and LQKENI. In DNA form, the CDR3 reads TGTGCCAGCTCACCAACGACAGGACAAGAGACCCAGTACTTC. Protein: CASSPTTGQETQYF.

This CDR3 is CASSEAIGTSHGYTF. In nucleotides, the CDR3 is TGTGCCAGCAGTGAAGCTATTGGGACATCACATGGCTACACCTTC. V is TRBV2 and J is TRBJ1-2, with D perhaps matching TRBD1 (6 bases). V was trimmed by 0 bases and J by 6 bases, leaving 14 bases between them. CDR1 and CDR2 (germline): SNHLY, FYNNEI. The CDR3 has 15 amino acids.

The V and J genes are TRBV7-6 and TRBJ2-2; D possibly corresponds to TRBD1 (5 bases). The length of the CDR3 is 17 residues. Germline CDR1 reads SGHVS; CDR2 reads FNYEAQ. Trimming removed 4 bases from V and 4 bases from J, with 19 bases in between. This CDR3 is CASSYQPDSYITGELFF. CDR3 nucleotide sequence: TGTGCCAGCAGCTACCAACCCGACAGCTATATCACCGGGGAGCTGTTTTTT.

The J gene is TRBJ1-1, the V gene TRBV7-9; D remains ambiguous. Germline V lookup: CDR1 SEHNR, CDR2 FQNEAQ (reference sequence). The ends were cut back, 2 bases at V and 4 bases at J, with 8 bases in the middle. This CDR3 contains 13 residues. CDR3 nucleotide sequence: TGTGCCAGCAGCTTATTGCACGGCACTGAAGCTTTCTTT. It is translated as CASSLLHGTEAFF.

The chain links TRBV7-2 to TRBJ2-3; 7 nucleotides align to TRBD2. The CDR3 spans 15 residues. Unmatched junction bases numbered 12, after V lost 7 bases and J lost 5 bases. Germline values: CDR1 SGHTA, CDR2 FQGNSA. This chain's CDR3 is CASTGSSGLGDTQYF. The CDR3 DNA follows: TGTGCCAGCACCGGGAGTAGCGGGCTGGGAGATACGCAGTATTTT. The full variable domain, its missing parts supplied by reference TRBV7-2 and TRBJ2-3, is GAGVSQSPSNKVTEKGKDVELRCDPISGHTALYWYRQSLGQGLEFLIYFQGNSAPDKSGLPSDRFSAERTGGSVSTLTIQRTQQEDSAVYLCASTGSSGLGDTQYFGPGTRLTVL.

This chain joins TRBV28 and TRBJ2-1, with D possibly TRBD1 on 6 matching bases. This CDR3 comprises 13 residues. The V end was cut by 6 bases, the J end by 7 bases, with 13 bases between. The germline V gene encodes CDR1 MDHEN and CDR2 SYDVKM. The CDR3 reads CASRVDSGNEQFF. The CDR3 DNA sequence: TGTGCCAGCAGAGTGGACAGTGGAAATGAGCAGTTCTTC.

The chain links TRBV5-4 to TRBJ2-3; 7 nucleotides line up with TRBD2. Germline V gene data show CDR1 as SGHNT and CDR2 as YYREEE (reference sequence). J gave up 5 bases and V 1 base, and 7 bases lay outside the gene matches. The CDR3 has 15 residues. The CDR3 sequence: CASSLMAGEVDTQYF. In DNA form, the CDR3 reads TGTGCCAGCAGCTTGATGGCGGGGGAGGTAGATACGCAGTATTTT.

This clone was observed a single time. This sequence joins TRBV30 and TRBJ2-5, with 7 bases identical to TRBD1. CDR1 GTSNPN and CDR2 SVGIG come from the germline V gene (reference sequence). The CDR3 spans 14 residues. V trimming: 4 bases; J trimming: 7 bases; junction bases outside the gene matches: 12. CDR3 coding DNA: TGTGCCTGGAACCCGACAGGGCCCTTACGGACCCAGTACTTC. Translating it yields CAWNPTGPLRTQYF.

This sequence joins TRBV7-2 and TRBJ2-2; tentatively, D is TRBD2 (6 bases). Germline CDR1 is SGHTA and CDR2 is FQGNSA. The V gene lost 0 bases and the J gene lost 7 bases, with 9 bases spanning the gap. CDR3 size: 14 residues. The CDR3 protein is CASSLAGGNGELFF. CDR3 DNA: TGTGCCAGCAGCTTAGCAGGAGGGAACGGGGAGCTGTTTTTT.

The V call is TRBV20-1, the J call TRBJ1-1; possible D gene TRBD1, 6 bases. Per the germline V gene, CDR1 is DFQATT and CDR2 is SNEGSKA (reference sequence). CDR3 length: 13 residues. V was shortened by 3 bases and J by 1 base, with 9 bases between the two germline ends. The CDR3 DNA reads as TGCAGTGCTAGTCGGGACAAGAACACTGAAGCTTTCTTT. Translation: CSASRDKNTEAFF.

The DNA of the CDR3 is TGTGCCACCAGTGATGACCTAGCTGGCCTTCACGAGCAGTACTTC. Its protein product is CATSDDLAGLHEQYF. V and J are TRBV24-1 and TRBJ2-7, with D perhaps TRBD2 (5 bases). The CDR3 runs 15 residues. Germline V lookup: CDR1 KGHDR, CDR2 SFDVKD. Trimming left V 3 bases short and J 5 bases short, with 16 bases between.

This chain links TRBV28 with TRBJ2-1, with D unclear. The germline CDR1 and CDR2 sequences are MDHEN and SYDVKM. The CDR3 is 12 residues long. Deletions cut 2 bases from V and 6 bases from J, with 5 bases between. CDR3 amino acids: CASSLGLNEQFF. CDR3 nucleotide sequence: TGTGCCAGCAGTTTAGGCCTCAATGAGCAGTTCTTC.

The rearrangement links TRBV5-6 to TRBJ1-4, with 7 positions matching TRBD1. CDR1 is SGHDT, CDR2 YYEEEE, per germline. Trimming cost V 5 bases and J 4 bases; bases outside gene matches: 5. The CDR3 sequence is 14 residues long. DNA for the CDR3: TGTGCCAGCAGACAACGACAGGGTAATGAAAAACTGTTTTTT. Residues: CASRQRQGNEKLFF.

This chain joins TRBV27 and TRBJ2-3, with 13 bases aligning to TRBD2. The length of the CDR3 is 19 residues. Trimming took 5 bases from V and 0 from J; bases not matched to a gene: 11. Germline CDR1 is MNHEY and CDR2 is SMNVEV (reference sequence). CDR3 protein: CASSRQLAGGSPSTDTQYF. CDR3 sequence (DNA): TGTGCCAGCAGTCGACAACTAGCGGGAGGGTCACCTAGCACAGATACGCAGTATTTT.

This chain connects TRBV28 to TRBJ1-4, with 7 bases that match TRBD1. This CDR3 has 16 residues. J was trimmed by 2 bases and V by 6 bases; bases with no gene match: 9. In germline, CDR1 is MDHEN, CDR2 SYDVKM. This chain's CDR3 is CASSDREGSTNEKLFF. DNA of the CDR3: TGTGCCAGCAGCGACAGGGAAGGTTCGACTAATGAAAAACTGTTTTTT.

The chain has TRBV7-9 and TRBJ1-4; D is unclear. Germline CDR1 is SEHNR and CDR2 is FQNEAQ (reference sequence). The CDR3 is 14 amino acids. V was trimmed by 5 bases and J by 8 bases, leaving 15 bases between them. Here the CDR3 reads CASSADVTEEKLFF. The DNA for the CDR3 is TGTGCCAGCAGCGCCGACGTAACAGAAGAAAAACTGTTTTTT.

The V gene is TRBV19, the J gene TRBJ1-1; 9 nucleotides line up with TRBD1. Germline CDR1 and CDR2: LNHDA and SQIVND (reference sequence). J gave up 5 bases and V 6 bases, and 10 bases lay outside the gene matches. This CDR3 spans 15 amino acids. CDR3 protein: CASRPAGTGLTEAFF. The CDR3 DNA is TGTGCCAGTAGACCCGCCGGGACAGGGCTAACTGAAGCTTTCTTT.

Here the CDR3 DNA reads TGTGCCAGCAGTTATACCCTAGCGGGGGTGGACAATGAGCAGTTCTTC. Translating it yields CASSYTLAGVDNEQFF. The chain carries TRBV6-2 or TRBV6-3 and TRBJ2-1; 10 positions match TRBD2. Per the germline V gene, CDR1 is MNHEY and CDR2 is SVGEGT. The CDR3 sequence is 16 residues long. J lost 5 bases, V lost 3 bases, and 7 bases had no gene match.

The CDR3 loop is CASSVGATASTDTQYF. The CDR3, as DNA: TGTGCCAGCAGCGTAGGGGCTACCGCTAGCACAGATACGCAGTATTTT. V gene TRBV9 combines with J gene TRBJ2-3; D remains ambiguous. Germline V gene data show CDR1 as SGDLS and CDR2 as YYNGEE. V was pared by 0 bases and J by 0 bases, with 11 bases between. The CDR3 is 16 amino acids.

This clone has only one observation. The V gene is TRBV19, the J gene TRBJ2-2; 8 bases fit TRBD2. The germline gives CDR1 LNHDA, CDR2 SQIVND (reference sequence). V lost 6 bases to trimming and J lost 5 bases; unmatched junction nucleotides: 8. This CDR3 contains 15 residues. The DNA for the CDR3 is TGTGCCAGTAGGGTGAGCGGGAGTAGGACCGGGGAGCTGTTTTTT. This gives the protein CASRVSGSRTGELFF.

V gene TRBV24-1 combines with J gene TRBJ2-7; tentative D call: TRBD2 (5 bases). V was cut by 7 bases and J by 5 bases, with 14 bases left in between. The CDR3 has 13 amino acids. Germline CDR1 is KGHDR and CDR2 is SFDVKD. The CDR3 sequence is CATSPRGSDEQYF. The CDR3 coding sequence is TGTGCCACCAGCCCGAGAGGGTCCGACGAGCAGTACTTC.

This chain links TRBV5-1 with TRBJ2-7, with D possibly being TRBD1 (6 bases). CDR1 and CDR2 from the germline V gene are SGHRS and YFSETQ. Trimming cost V 0 bases and J 1 base, with 8 bases left between them. This CDR3 is 14 amino acids long. CDR3 in amino acids: CASSLATGSYEQYF. The CDR3 DNA reads as TGCGCCAGCAGCTTGGCCACAGGGTCCTACGAGCAGTACTTC.